This T cell receptor (beta chain) was sequenced during a study of blood T cell repertoires in COVID-19. Study summary: Italy, Spain and the United States were the sources of the convalescent and acute COVID-19 samples. In each case, the material was cDNA or gDNA derived from T cells, B-cell-depleted T cells, or PBMCs.

Under the authors' procedure: Estimated nucleated cell counts came from reference gene primer amplification. The repertoire was sequenced with immunoSEQ multiplex PCR; TCRdb's copy has only in-frame clones and lacks some. V and J calls and clone size come straight from that table; D and trimming were deduced from the DNA. The table records fewer than 70,000 clones, 65% to 85% of them present only once. Germline lookup yields CDR1 SNHLY and CDR2 FYNNEI. CDR3 length equals 16 residues. Trimming removed 1 base at V and 3 bases at J, with 15 bases between. Sequencing used peripheral blood. The TCR originated in a man between 60 and 75 years old with acute or convalescent COVID-19. The chain combines TRBV2 with TRBJ2-5; possible D gene TRBD1, 6 bases. The CDR3 protein is CASSEGPRGLKETQYF. The CDR3 DNA sequence: TGTGCCAGCAGTGAAGGGCCCAGGGGTCTTAAAGAGACCCAGTACTTC.